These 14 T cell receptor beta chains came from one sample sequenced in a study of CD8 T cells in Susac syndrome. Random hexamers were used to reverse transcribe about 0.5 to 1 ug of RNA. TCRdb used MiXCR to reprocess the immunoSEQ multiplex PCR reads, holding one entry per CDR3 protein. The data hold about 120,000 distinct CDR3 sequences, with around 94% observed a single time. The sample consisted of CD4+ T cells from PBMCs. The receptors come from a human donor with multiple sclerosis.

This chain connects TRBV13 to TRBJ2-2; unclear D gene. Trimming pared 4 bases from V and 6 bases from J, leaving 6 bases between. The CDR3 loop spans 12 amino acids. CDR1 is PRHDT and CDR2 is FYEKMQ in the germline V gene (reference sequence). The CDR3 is CASSSSAGELFF. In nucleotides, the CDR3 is TGTGCCAGCAGCTCCTCAGCCGGGGAGCTGTTTTTT.

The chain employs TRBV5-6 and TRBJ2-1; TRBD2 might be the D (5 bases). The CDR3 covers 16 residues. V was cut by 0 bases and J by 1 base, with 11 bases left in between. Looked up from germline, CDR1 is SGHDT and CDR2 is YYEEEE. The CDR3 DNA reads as TGTGCCAGCAGCTTGGGCGGGCTGATTTCCTACAATGAGCAGTTCTTC. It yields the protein CASSLGGLISYNEQFF.

Written as DNA, the CDR3 is TGCGCCAGCAGCCAGGGGGACAGGGGCTCCTACAATGAGCAGTTCTTC. Translating gives CASSQGDRGSYNEQFF. This rearrangement joins TRBV4-3 to TRBJ2-1; the match to TRBD1 covers 10 bases. The CDR3 has 16 amino acids. CDR1 is LGHNA, CDR2 YSLEER, per germline. V lost 3 bases to trimming and J lost 0 bases; unmatched junction nucleotides: 2.

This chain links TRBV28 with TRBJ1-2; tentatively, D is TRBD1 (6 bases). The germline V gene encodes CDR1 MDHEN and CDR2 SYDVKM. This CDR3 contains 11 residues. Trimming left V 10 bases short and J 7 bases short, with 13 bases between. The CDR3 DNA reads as TGTGCCACTAGGGGGGGTCTTGGCTACACCTTC. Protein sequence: CATRGGLGYTF.

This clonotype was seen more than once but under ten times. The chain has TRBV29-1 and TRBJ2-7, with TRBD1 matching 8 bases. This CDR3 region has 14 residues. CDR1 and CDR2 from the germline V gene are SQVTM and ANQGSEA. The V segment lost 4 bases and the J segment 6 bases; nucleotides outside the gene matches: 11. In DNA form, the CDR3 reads TGCAGCGTTGTCGGACAGGGATCGGTCGGCGAGCAGTACTTC. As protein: CSVVGQGSVGEQYF.

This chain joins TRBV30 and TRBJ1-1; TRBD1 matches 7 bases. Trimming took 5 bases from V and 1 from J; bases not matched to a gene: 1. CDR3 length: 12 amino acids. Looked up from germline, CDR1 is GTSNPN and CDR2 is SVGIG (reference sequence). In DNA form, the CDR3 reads TGTGCCTGGGGACAGGCGAACACTGAAGCTTTCTTT. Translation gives CAWGQANTEAFF.

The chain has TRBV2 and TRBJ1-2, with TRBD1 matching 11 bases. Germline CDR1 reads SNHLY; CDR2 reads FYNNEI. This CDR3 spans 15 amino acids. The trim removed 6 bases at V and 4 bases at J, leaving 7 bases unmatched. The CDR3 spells CASSGQGAISYGYTF. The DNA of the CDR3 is TGTGCCAGCAGCGGACAGGGGGCGATTAGCTATGGCTACACCTTC.

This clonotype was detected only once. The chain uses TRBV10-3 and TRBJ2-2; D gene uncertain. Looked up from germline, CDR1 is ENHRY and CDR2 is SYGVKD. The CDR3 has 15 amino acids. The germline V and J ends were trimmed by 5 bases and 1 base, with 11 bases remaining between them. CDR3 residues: CAISPLPLNTGELFF. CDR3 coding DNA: TGTGCCATCAGTCCTCTCCCCCTGAACACCGGGGAGCTGTTTTTT.

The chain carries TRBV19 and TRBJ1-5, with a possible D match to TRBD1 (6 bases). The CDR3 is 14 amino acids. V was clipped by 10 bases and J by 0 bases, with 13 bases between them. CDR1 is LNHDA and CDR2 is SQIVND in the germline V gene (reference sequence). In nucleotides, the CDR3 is TGTGCCACCGCGGACAGTTCTAGCAATCAGCCCCAGCATTTT. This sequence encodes CATADSSSNQPQHF. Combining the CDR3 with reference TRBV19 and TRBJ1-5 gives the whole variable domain DGGITQSPKYLFRKEGQNVTLSCEQNLNHDAMYWYRQDPGQGLRLIYYSQIVNDFQKGDIAEGYSVSREKKESFPLTVTSAQKNPTAFYLCATADSSSNQPQHFGDGTRLSIL.

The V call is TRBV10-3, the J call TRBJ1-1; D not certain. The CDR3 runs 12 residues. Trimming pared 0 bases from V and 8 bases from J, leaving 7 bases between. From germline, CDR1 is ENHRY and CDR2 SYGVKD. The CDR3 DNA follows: TGTGCCATCAGTGAGTCAAGCGTCGAAGCTTTCTTT. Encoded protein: CAISESSVEAFF.

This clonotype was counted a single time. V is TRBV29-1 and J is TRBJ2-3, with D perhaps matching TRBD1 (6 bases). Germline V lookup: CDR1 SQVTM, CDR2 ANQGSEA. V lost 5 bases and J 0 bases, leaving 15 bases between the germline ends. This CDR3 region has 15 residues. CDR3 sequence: CSVNRVGASTDTQYF. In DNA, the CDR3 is TGCAGCGTTAACAGGGTAGGGGCTAGCACAGATACGCAGTATTTT.

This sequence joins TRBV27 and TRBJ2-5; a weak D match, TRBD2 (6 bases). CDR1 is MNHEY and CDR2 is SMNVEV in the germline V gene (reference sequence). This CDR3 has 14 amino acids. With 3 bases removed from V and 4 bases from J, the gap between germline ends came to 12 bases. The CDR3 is CASSFGRGAETQYF. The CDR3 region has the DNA TGTGCCAGCAGTTTTGGTCGCGGGGCAGAGACCCAGTACTTC.

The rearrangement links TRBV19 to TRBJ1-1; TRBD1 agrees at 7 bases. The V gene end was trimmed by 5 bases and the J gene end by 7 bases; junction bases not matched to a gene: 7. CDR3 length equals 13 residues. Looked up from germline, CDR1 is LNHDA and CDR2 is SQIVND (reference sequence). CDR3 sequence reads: CASSPDRVGEAFF. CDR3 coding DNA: TGTGCCAGTAGTCCCGACAGGGTAGGTGAAGCTTTCTTT.

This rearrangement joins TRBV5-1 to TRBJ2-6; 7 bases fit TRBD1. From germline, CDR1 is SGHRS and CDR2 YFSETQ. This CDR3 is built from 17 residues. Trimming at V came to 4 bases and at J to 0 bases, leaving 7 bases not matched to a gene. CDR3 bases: TGCGCCAGCAGCCTGACGACAGGGCCCTCTGGGGCCAACGTCCTGACTTTC. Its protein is CASSLTTGPSGANVLTF.